This is a list of T cell receptor beta chains from one sample in a study of monozygotic twins with inflammatory bowel disease. Using the 5' RACE reads, TCRdb records one entry per CDR3 protein without DNA. The sample data list over 350,000 distinct CDR3 sequences. The sample comprised blood. The receptors were sampled from a human donor with ulcerative colitis or Crohn's disease, or a healthy co-twin of an affected twin (not recorded which). CDR3s include the opening cysteine and the closing phenylalanine or tryptophan.

V: TRBV5-5
J: TRBJ2-7
length: 17
CDR3: CASSLGGAGTGVYEQYF

V: TRBV4-2
J: TRBJ2-5
length: 16
CDR3: CASSPQPRTGGETQYF

V: TRBV4-3
J: TRBJ2-2
length: 19
CDR3: CASSRRGGASGANTGELFF

V: TRBV2
J: TRBJ2-3
length: 18
CDR3: CASSEGLAGAESTDTQYF

V: TRBV14
J: TRBJ1-1
length: 13
CDR3: CASSGTQNTEAFF

V: TRBV6-1
J: TRBJ2-2
length: 14
CDR3: CASSRTGGSGELFF

V: TRBV7-9
J: TRBJ2-4
length: 14
CDR3: CASSLYPGVAIQYF

V: TRBV19
J: TRBJ1-4
length: 16
CDR3: CASRTGRVDSNEKLFF

V: TRBV7-9
J: TRBJ2-2
length: 15
CDR3: CASSLNWATAGELFF

V: TRBV5-5
J: TRBJ2-6
length: 17
CDR3: CASSLTSSSSGANVLTF

V: TRBV29-1
J: TRBJ2-7
length: 13
CDR3: CSVRGGTSYEQYF

V: TRBV30
J: TRBJ1-5
length: 13
CDR3: CAWSVTMGQPQHF

V: TRBV27
J: TRBJ2-7
length: 13
CDR3: CASSFRRGSEQYF

V: TRBV5-1
J: TRBJ2-3
length: 13
CDR3: CASSSPPADTQYF

V: TRBV30
J: TRBJ1-2
length: 13
CDR3: CAWRIDRAYGYTF

V: TRBV5-1
J: TRBJ1-2
length: 16
CDR3: CASSLGPDRANYGYTF

V: TRBV6-2/TRBV6-3
J: TRBJ2-3
length: 16
CDR3: CASSYYAGASTDTQYF

V: TRBV9
J: TRBJ1-2
length: 14
CDR3: CASSVGVPRDGYTF

V: TRBV7-2
J: TRBJ2-1
length: 15
CDR3: CASSAKRGGGNEQFF

V: TRBV12-3/TRBV12-4
J: TRBJ2-3
length: 16
CDR3: CASSLGASVSTDTQYF

V: TRBV4-3
J: TRBJ2-6
length: 16
CDR3: CASSHSPNAGANVLTF

V: TRBV7-8
J: TRBJ2-4
length: 14
CDR3: CASSLVPGFNIQYF

V: TRBV12-3/TRBV12-4
J: TRBJ2-5
length: 14
CDR3: CASSRGLNQETQYF

V: TRBV7-6
J: TRBJ2-5
length: 16
CDR3: CASSPRLGGTQETQYF

V: TRBV4-2
J: TRBJ2-5
length: 16
CDR3: CASSQDFGSLGETQYF

V: TRBV2
J: TRBJ2-1
length: 17
CDR3: CASMGPDTGNEGWEQFF

V: TRBV4-3
J: TRBJ2-3
length: 19
CDR3: CASSQETLQLAGSADTQYF

V: TRBV3-1
J: TRBJ2-2
length: 12
CDR3: CASSQLTGELFF

V: TRBV28
J: TRBJ2-3
length: 15
CDR3: CASRRDRGLADTQYF

V: TRBV5-1
J: TRBJ2-5
length: 15
CDR3: CASYNMRGRHETQYF